What follows is one T cell receptor (beta chain) and its context. The target antigen is unknown. These data come from a study of beta chain features in type 1 diabetes. Whole-study findings and limits: In all four CD4+ subsets, TCRB CDR3 length was significantly, moderately reduced in type 1 diabetes. VDJ junctions in type 1 diabetes patients carried more deletions and fewer insertions. In comparison with healthy donors, patients had naive, central memory and Treg TCRB repertoires that appeared more similar. Small HLA sub-analyses could not settle whether HLA shapes TCRB rearrangement.

V was shortened by 2 bases and J by 3 bases, with 22 bases between the two germline ends. The CDR3 consists of 18 residues. The germline V gene encodes CDR1 KGHSY and CDR2 FQNENV. The study reverse transcribed the entire isolated RNA, so it sequenced expressed TCRB transcripts. Sequenced by immunoSEQ multiplex PCR; TCRdb stores in-frame clones only, minus some. The sample has around 140,000 clones, around 9% seen once. The chain combines TRBV16 with TRBJ2-5, with D tentatively TRBD2 (6 bases). Material for sequencing was central memory CD4+ T cells from blood. This sequence was found in a man aged 30-40 years with type 1 diabetes. The CDR3 loop reads CASSQEKGRQGSKETQYF. The CDR3 nucleotides read TGTGCCAGCAGCCAAGAAAAGGGGAGGCAGGGAAGTAAAGAGACCCAGTACTTC.